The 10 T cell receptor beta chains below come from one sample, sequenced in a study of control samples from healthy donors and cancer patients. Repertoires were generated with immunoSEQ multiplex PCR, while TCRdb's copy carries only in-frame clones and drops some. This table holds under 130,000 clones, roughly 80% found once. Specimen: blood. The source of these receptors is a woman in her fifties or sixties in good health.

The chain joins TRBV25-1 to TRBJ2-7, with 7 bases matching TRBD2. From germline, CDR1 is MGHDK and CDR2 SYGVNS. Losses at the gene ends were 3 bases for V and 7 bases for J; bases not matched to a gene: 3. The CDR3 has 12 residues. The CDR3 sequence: CASSDRRGEQYF. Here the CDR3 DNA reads TGTGCCAGCAGTGATAGGCGGGGGGAGCAGTACTTC.

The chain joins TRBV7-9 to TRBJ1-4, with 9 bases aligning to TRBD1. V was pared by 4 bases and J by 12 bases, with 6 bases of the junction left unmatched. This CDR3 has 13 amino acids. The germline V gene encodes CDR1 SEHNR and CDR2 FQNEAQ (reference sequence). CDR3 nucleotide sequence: TGTGCCAGCAGCTCCGGGACAGGGAGAGAACTGTTTTTT. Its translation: CASSSGTGRELFF.

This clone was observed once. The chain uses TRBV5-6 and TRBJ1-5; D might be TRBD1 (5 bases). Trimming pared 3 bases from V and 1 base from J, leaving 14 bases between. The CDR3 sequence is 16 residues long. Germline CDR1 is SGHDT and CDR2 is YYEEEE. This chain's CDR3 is CASSYTGTASNQPQHF. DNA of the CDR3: TGTGCCAGCAGCTATACCGGGACGGCGAGCAATCAGCCCCAGCATTTT.

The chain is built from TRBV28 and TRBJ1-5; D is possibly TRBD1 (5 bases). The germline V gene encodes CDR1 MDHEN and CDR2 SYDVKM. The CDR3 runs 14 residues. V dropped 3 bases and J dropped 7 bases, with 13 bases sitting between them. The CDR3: CASSLGGVGQPQHF. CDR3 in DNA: TGTGCCAGCAGTTTGGGGGGGGTGGGACAGCCCCAGCATTTT.

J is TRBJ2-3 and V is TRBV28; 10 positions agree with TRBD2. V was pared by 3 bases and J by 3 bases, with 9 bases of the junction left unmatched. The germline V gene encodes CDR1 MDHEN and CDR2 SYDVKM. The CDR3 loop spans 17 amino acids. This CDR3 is CASSFGSGGAGTDTQYF. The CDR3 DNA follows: TGTGCCAGCAGTTTCGGAAGCGGGGGGGCCGGGACAGATACGCAGTATTTT.

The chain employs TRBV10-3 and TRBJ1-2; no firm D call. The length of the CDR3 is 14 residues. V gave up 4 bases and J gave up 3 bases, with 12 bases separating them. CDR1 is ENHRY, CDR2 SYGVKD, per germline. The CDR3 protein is CAISGKGPDYGYTF. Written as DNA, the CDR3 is TGTGCCATCAGTGGCAAGGGCCCTGACTATGGCTACACCTTC.

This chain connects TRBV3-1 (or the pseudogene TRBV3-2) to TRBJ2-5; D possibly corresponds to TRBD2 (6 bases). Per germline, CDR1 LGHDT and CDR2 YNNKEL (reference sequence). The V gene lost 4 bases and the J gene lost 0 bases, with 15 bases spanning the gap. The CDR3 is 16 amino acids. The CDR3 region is CASSPGEIVYQETQYF. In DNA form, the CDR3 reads TGTGCCAGCAGCCCGGGAGAGATAGTTTACCAAGAGACCCAGTACTTC.

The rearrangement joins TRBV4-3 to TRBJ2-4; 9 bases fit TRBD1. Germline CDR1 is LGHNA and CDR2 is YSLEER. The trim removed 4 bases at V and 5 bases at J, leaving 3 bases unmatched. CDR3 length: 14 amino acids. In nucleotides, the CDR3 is TGCGCCAGCAGCCTCGACAGGGGGGAAAACATTCAGTACTTC. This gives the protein CASSLDRGENIQYF.

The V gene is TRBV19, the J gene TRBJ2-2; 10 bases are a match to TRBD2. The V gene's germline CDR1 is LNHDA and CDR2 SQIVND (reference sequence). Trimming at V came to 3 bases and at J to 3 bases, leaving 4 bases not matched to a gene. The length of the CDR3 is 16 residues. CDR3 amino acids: CASSIRTSGYTGELFF. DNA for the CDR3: TGTGCCAGTAGTATTCGGACTAGCGGTTACACCGGGGAGCTGTTTTTT.

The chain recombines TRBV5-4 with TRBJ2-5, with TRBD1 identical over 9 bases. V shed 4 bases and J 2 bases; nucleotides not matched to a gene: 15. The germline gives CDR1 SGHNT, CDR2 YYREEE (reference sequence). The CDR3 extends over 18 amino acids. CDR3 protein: CASSRNFRDRVSQETQYF. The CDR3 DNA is TGTGCCAGCAGCAGGAACTTCCGGGACAGGGTTTCACAAGAGACCCAGTACTTC.